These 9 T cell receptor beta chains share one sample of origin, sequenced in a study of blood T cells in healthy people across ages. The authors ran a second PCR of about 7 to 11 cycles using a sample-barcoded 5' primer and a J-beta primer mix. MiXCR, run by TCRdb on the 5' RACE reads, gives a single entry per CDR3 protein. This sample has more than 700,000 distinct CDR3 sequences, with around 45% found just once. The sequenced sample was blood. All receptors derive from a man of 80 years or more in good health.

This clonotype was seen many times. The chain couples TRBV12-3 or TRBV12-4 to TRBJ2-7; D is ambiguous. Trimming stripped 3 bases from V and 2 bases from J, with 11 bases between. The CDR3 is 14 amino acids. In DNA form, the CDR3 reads TGTGCCAGCAGTTTTTTCTCTGAAGCCTACGAGCAGTACTTC. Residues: CASSFFSEAYEQYF.

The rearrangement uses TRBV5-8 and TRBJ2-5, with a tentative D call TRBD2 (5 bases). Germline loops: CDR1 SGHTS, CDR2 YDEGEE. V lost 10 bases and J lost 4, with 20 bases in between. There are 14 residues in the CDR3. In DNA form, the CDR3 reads TGTGCCGGGCCTGGGAGAGTATCAAGAGAGACCCAGTACTTC. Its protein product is CAGPGRVSRETQYF.

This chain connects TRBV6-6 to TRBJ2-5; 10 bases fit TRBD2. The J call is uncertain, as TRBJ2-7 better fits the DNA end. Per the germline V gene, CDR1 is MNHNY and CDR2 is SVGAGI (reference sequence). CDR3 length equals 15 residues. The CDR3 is CASKSPSGSVYEQYF. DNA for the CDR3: TGTGCCAGCAAGAGTCCTAGCGGGAGTGTCTACGAGCAGTACTTC.

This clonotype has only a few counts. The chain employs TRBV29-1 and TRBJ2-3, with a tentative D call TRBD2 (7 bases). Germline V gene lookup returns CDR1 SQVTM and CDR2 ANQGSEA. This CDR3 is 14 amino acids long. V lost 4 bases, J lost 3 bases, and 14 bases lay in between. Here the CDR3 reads CSVAKSGTTDTQYF. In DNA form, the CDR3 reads TGCAGCGTTGCTAAAAGCGGGACAACAGATACGCAGTATTTT.

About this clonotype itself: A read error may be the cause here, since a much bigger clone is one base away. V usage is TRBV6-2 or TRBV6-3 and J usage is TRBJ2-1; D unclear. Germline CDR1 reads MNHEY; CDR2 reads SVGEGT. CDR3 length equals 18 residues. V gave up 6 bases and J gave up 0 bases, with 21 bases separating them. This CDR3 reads CASRPPLVSMISYNEQFF. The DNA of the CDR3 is TGTGCCAGCAGGCCACCCTTAGTGAGTATGATCTCCTACAATGAGCAGTTCTTC.

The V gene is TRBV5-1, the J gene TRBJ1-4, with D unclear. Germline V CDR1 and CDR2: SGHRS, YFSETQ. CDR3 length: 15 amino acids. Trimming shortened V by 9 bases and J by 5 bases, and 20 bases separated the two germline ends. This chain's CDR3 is CATSQGSGSNEKLFF. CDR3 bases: TGCGCCACAAGTCAAGGAAGCGGATCAAATGAAAAACTGTTTTTT.

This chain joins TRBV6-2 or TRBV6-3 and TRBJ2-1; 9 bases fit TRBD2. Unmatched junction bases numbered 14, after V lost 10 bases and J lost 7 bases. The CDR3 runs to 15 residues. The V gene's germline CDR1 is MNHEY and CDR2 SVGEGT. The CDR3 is CATIVSGSMFNEQFF. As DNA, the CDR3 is TGTGCCACGATTGTTAGCGGGAGTATGTTTAATGAGCAGTTCTTC.

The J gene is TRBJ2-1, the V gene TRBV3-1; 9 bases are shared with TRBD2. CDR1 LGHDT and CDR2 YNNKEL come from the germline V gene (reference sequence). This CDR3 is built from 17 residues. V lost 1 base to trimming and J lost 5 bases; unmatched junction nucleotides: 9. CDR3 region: CASSQAGGRAPHNEQFF. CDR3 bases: TGTGCCAGCAGCCAAGCGGGCGGGAGGGCCCCCCACAATGAGCAGTTCTTC.

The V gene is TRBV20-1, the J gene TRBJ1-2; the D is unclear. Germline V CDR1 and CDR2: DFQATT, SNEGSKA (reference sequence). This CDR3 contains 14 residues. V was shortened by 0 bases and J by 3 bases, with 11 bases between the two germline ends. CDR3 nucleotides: TGCAGTGCTAGAGATGCAAACTCCGACTATGGCTACACCTTC. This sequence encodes CSARDANSDYGYTF.